The TCR beta chain described here comes from a study of blood T cell repertoires in COVID-19. About the research overall: The origin of the acute and convalescent COVID-19 samples was the United States, Italy and Spain. In each case, the material was cDNA or gDNA derived from T cells, B-cell-depleted T cells, or PBMCs.

Trimming pared 5 bases from V and 0 bases from J, leaving 8 bases between. This CDR3 is 13 amino acids long. Per germline, CDR1 SQVTM and CDR2 ANQGSEA. Per the original data handling: Estimated nucleated cell counts came from reference gene primer amplification. Repertoires were generated with immunoSEQ multiplex PCR, while TCRdb's copy carries only in-frame clones and drops some. The DNA was the basis for D and trimming; V, J and clone size are from that table. This table holds approximately 82,000 clones, around 88% found once. The sequence came from a woman aged 55-69 years with acute or convalescent COVID-19. Sequencing was performed on peripheral blood. The J gene is TRBJ1-5, the V gene TRBV29-1; no firm D call. CDR3 nucleotide sequence: TGCAGCGTTTTGGAGAATAGCAATCAGCCCCAGCATTTT. Translated: CSVLENSNQPQHF.